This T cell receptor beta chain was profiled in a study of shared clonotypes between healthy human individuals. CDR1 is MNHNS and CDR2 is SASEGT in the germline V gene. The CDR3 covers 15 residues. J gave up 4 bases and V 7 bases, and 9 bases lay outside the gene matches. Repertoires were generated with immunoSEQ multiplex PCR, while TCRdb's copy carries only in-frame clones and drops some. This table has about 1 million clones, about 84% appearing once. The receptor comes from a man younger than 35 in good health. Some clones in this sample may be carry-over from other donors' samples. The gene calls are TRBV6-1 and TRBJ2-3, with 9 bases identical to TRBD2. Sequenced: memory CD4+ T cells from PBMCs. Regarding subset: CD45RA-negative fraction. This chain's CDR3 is CASTEGTSRSDTQYF. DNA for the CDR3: TGTGCCAGCACCGAAGGGACTAGCAGATCAGATACGCAGTATTTT.